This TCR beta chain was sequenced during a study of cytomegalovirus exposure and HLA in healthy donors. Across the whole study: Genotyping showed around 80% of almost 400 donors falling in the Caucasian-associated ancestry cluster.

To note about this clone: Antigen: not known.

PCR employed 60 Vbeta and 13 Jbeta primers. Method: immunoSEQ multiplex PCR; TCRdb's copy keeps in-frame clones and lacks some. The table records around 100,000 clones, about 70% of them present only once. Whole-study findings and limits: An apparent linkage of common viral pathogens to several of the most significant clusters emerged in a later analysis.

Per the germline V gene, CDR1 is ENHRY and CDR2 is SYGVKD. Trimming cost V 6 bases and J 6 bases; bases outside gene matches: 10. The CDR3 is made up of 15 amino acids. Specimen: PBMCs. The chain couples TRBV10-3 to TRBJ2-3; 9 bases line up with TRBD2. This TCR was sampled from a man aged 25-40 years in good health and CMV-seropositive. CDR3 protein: CAISLAGATRDTQYF. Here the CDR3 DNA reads TGTGCCATCAGCTTAGCGGGGGCTACGAGGGATACGCAGTATTTT.